A selection of T cell receptor beta chains follows, all from one sample in a study of cytomegalovirus exposure and HLA in healthy donors. The method was immunoSEQ multiplex PCR; TCRdb's version includes in-frame clones alone and lacks a portion of them. This table has some 170,000 clones, around nine tenths appearing once. The specimen was PBMCs. The receptors derive from a woman between 25 and 40 years old in good health and CMV-seronegative. CDR3s include the opening cysteine and the closing phenylalanine or tryptophan. A D gene is named only where the DNA matches it firmly. Size is omitted from some rows. Given values are once, few, many or a class for expanded clones.

>TRBV4-1|NA|TRBJ1-4|NA
CASSLVAGVQPNEKLFF
TGCGCCAGCAGCCTAGTAGCAGGGGTTCAGCCTAATGAAAAACTGTTTTTT
>TRBV29-1|NA|TRBJ1-2|TRBD1
CSVDGGTGGGYTF
TGCAGCGTTGATGGGGGGACAGGTGGTGGCTACACCTTC
>TRBV5-6|once|TRBJ2-2|TRBD1
CASSQMDRAGGELFF
TGTGCCAGCAGCCAAATGGACAGGGCCGGCGGGGAGCTGTTTTTT
>TRBV14|NA|TRBJ2-7|TRBD2
CASSQESGGLNEQYF
TGTGCCAGCAGCCAAGAGTCGGGGGGGCTGAACGAGCAGTACTTC
>TRBV5-1|NA|TRBJ1-2|NA
CASSLDGDGYTF
TGCGCCAGCAGCTTGGACGGAGATGGCTACACCTTC
>TRBV5-4|NA|TRBJ2-1|TRBD2
CASSYWWVAGRQFF
TGTGCCAGCAGCTACTGGTGGGTAGCGGGGCGTCAGTTCTTC
>TRBV5-8|NA|TRBJ2-7|NA
CASSLMVAEQYF
TGTGCCAGCAGCTTGATGGTAGCTGAGCAGTACTTC
>TRBV19|NA|TRBJ2-6|TRBD1
CASSTGTGNGGANVLTF
TGTGCCAGTAGTACCGGGACAGGGAATGGTGGGGCCAACGTCCTGACTTTC
>TRBV29-1|NA|TRBJ2-3|NA
CSGVATGTDTQYF
TGCAGCGGAGTAGCGACAGGAACAGATACGCAGTATTTT
>TRBV6-5|NA|TRBJ2-2|NA
CASSPGILTGELFF
TGTGCCAGCAGTCCCGGGATACTCACCGGGGAGCTGTTTTTT
>TRBV5-1|NA|TRBJ2-3|NA
CASTTGGTGIVTQYF
TGCGCCAGCACGACGGGGGGGACAGGGATTGTTACGCAGTATTTT
>TRBV7-8|once|TRBJ1-1|NA
CASSLVSFPEAFF
TGTGCCAGCAGCTTAGTATCGTTCCCTGAAGCTTTCTTT
>TRBV7-9|NA|TRBJ2-2|NA
CASSPLGGAYTGELFF
TGTGCCAGCAGCCCCCTGGGGGGGGCGTATACCGGGGAGCTGTTTTTT
>TRBV5-1|NA|TRBJ1-2|NA
CASSPATQVNYGYTF
TGCGCCAGCAGCCCCGCAACCCAGGTAAACTATGGCTACACCTTC
>TRBV7-2|once|TRBJ1-3|NA
CASNPQGTNSGNTIYF
TGTGCCAGCAACCCCCAAGGGACTAACTCTGGAAACACCATATATTTT
>TRBV10-1|few|TRBJ2-1|TRBD2
CASSESRLAGGTEQFF
TGCGCCAGCAGTGAGTCGCGACTAGCGGGGGGGACTGAGCAGTTCTTC
>TRBV14|NA|TRBJ2-1|NA
CASSQDGSLGSNEQFF
TGTGCCAGCAGCCAAGATGGCTCATTAGGGAGCAATGAGCAGTTCTTC
>TRBV6-1|NA|TRBJ1-1|TRBD1
CATATGSWNTEAFF
TGTGCCACCGCGACAGGGAGCTGGAACACTGAAGCTTTCTTT
>TRBV10-3|NA|TRBJ1-2|NA
CAINPQGQGLGGYTF
TGTGCCATCAACCCCCAGGGGCAGGGTTTGGGAGGCTACACCTTC
>TRBV19|NA|TRBJ1-5|NA
CASSIQSWLGNQPQHF
TGTGCCAGTAGTATCCAGTCGTGGTTGGGCAATCAGCCCCAGCATTTT
>TRBV5-1|NA|TRBJ1-4|TRBD1
CASSIQGAGEKLFF
TGCGCCAGCAGCATACAGGGGGCTGGGGAAAAACTGTTTTTT
>TRBV18|NA|TRBJ2-2|TRBD1
CASSLGTGDTGELFF
TGTGCCAGCTCCCTTGGGACAGGGGACACCGGGGAGCTGTTTTTT
>TRBV5-4|NA|TRBJ2-7|NA
CASSPINYEQCF
TGTGCCAGCAGCCCCATTAACTACGAGCAGTGCTTC
>TRBV6-1|NA|TRBJ2-5|TRBD2
CASSQDFGGGTIQETQYF
TGTGCCAGCAGTCAAGACTTTGGCGGGGGGACGATCCAAGAGACCCAGTACTTC
>TRBV7-8|NA|TRBJ1-4|NA
CASSRGGGNEKLFF
TGTGCCAGCAGCCGGGGGGGTGGTAATGAAAAACTGTTTTTT
>TRBV7-9|NA|TRBJ1-1|TRBD1
CASSLGTGDTEAFF
TGTGCCAGCAGCCTAGGGACAGGGGACACTGAAGCTTTCTTT
>TRBV5-4|NA|TRBJ1-1|NA
CASSQDRTYSNTEAFF
TGTGCCAGCAGTCAGGATAGAACATATTCCAACACTGAAGCTTTCTTT
>TRBV30|few|TRBJ1-5|NA
CAWSVPAGPGQPQHF
TGTGCCTGGAGTGTACCCGCAGGGCCGGGTCAGCCCCAGCATTTT
>TRBV30|NA|TRBJ2-1|TRBD2
CAWSSSGVTYNEQFF
TGTGCCTGGAGTAGTAGCGGGGTCACCTACAATGAGCAGTTCTTC
>TRBV6-6|NA|TRBJ1-5|NA
CASSPPGEVQPQHF
TGTGCCAGCAGTCCACCCGGGGAGGTTCAGCCCCAGCATTTT